The rows below give T cell receptor beta chains drawn from one sample of a study of shared clonotypes between healthy human individuals. The repertoire was sequenced with immunoSEQ multiplex PCR; TCRdb's copy has only in-frame clones and lacks some. The sample has around 510,000 clones, roughly 95% seen once. Sample: naive CD4+ T cells sorted from blood. These receptors were collected from a woman aged 25 to 39 in good health. Both conserved end residues are part of each CDR3. Fields, in order: clone size, V gene, CDR3 length, J gene, D gene, CDR3 protein, CDR3 DNA. The D gene is left open where the match is weak. Part of the rows lack a size; the others show once, few, many or a class for expanded clones.

abundance: once; v_gene: TRBV5-1; len: 12; j_gene: TRBJ2-3; d_gene: -; CDR3aa: CASSRSTDTQYF; CDR3nt: TGCGCCAGCAGCCGAAGCACAGATACGCAGTATTTT
abundance: -; v_gene: TRBV7-8; len: 16; j_gene: TRBJ1-4; d_gene: -; CDR3aa: CASSLANLQGGEKLFF; CDR3nt: TGTGCCAGCAGCTTAGCGAATTTACAGGGAGGCGAAAAACTGTTTTTT
abundance: -; v_gene: TRBV27; len: 13; j_gene: TRBJ1-2; d_gene: TRBD1; CDR3aa: CASRRVTGDGYTF; CDR3nt: TGTGCCAGCCGCCGTGTCACAGGGGACGGCTACACCTTC
abundance: -; v_gene: TRBV5-8; len: 15; j_gene: TRBJ2-1; d_gene: -; CDR3aa: CASSPSQGSYNEQFF; CDR3nt: TGTGCCAGCAGCCCCTCGCAGGGCTCCTACAATGAGCAGTTCTTC
abundance: -; v_gene: TRBV11-2; len: 13; j_gene: TRBJ1-1; d_gene: -; CDR3aa: CASSLKWNTEAFF; CDR3nt: TGTGCCAGCAGCCTAAAGTGGAACACTGAAGCTTTCTTT
abundance: once; v_gene: TRBV28; len: 14; j_gene: TRBJ2-7; d_gene: -; CDR3aa: CASRKGRLDSEQYF; CDR3nt: TGTGCCAGCAGAAAAGGCCGTCTAGACTCCGAGCAGTACTTC
abundance: -; v_gene: TRBV6-1; len: 13; j_gene: TRBJ1-5; d_gene: -; CDR3aa: CASRVYSNQPQHF; CDR3nt: TGTGCCAGCAGGGTTTATAGCAATCAGCCCCAGCATTTT
abundance: once; v_gene: TRBV28; len: 17; j_gene: TRBJ2-6; d_gene: -; CDR3aa: CASSQRGTASGANVLTF; CDR3nt: TGTGCCAGCAGTCAACGCGGGACAGCCTCTGGGGCCAACGTCCTGACTTTC
abundance: -; v_gene: TRBV4-2; len: 15; j_gene: TRBJ2-1; d_gene: TRBD2; CDR3aa: CASSQGLADYNEQFF; CDR3nt: TGTGCCAGCAGCCAGGGTCTAGCGGATTACAATGAGCAGTTCTTC
abundance: -; v_gene: TRBV6-1; len: 13; j_gene: TRBJ2-6; d_gene: TRBD1; CDR3aa: CASGTGEANVLTF; CDR3nt: TGTGCCAGTGGGACAGGGGAGGCCAACGTCCTGACTTTC
abundance: once; v_gene: TRBV7-9; len: 16; j_gene: TRBJ1-2; d_gene: TRBD1; CDR3aa: CASSLVGTGGFEGYTF; CDR3nt: TGTGCCAGCAGCTTAGTTGGGACAGGGGGTTTCGAGGGCTACACCTTC
abundance: -; v_gene: TRBV10-2; len: 14; j_gene: TRBJ2-7; d_gene: TRBD1; CDR3aa: CASSESGQGGEQYF; CDR3nt: TGCGCCAGCAGTGAGTCAGGACAGGGAGGCGAGCAGTACTTC
abundance: once; v_gene: TRBV19; len: 13; j_gene: TRBJ1-4; d_gene: TRBD1; CDR3aa: CASSITGDEKLFF; CDR3nt: TGTGCCAGTAGTATCACAGGGGATGAAAAACTGTTTTTT
abundance: -; v_gene: TRBV28; len: 14; j_gene: TRBJ2-6; d_gene: -; CDR3aa: CASSPPDGANVLTF; CDR3nt: TGTGCCAGCAGCCCCCCTGATGGGGCCAACGTCCTGACTTTC
abundance: -; v_gene: TRBV10-3; len: 14; j_gene: TRBJ1-3; d_gene: -; CDR3aa: CAIKRGADGNTIYF; CDR3nt: TGTGCCATCAAACGCGGGGCAGATGGAAACACCATATATTTT
abundance: -; v_gene: TRBV30; len: 12; j_gene: TRBJ2-7; d_gene: -; CDR3aa: CAWSGLHYEQYF; CDR3nt: TGTGCCTGGAGTGGTCTCCACTACGAGCAGTACTTC
abundance: -; v_gene: TRBV4-2; len: 13; j_gene: TRBJ2-5; d_gene: -; CDR3aa: CASSQELEETQYF; CDR3nt: TGTGCCAGCAGCCAGGAACTAGAAGAGACCCAGTACTTC
abundance: -; v_gene: TRBV27; len: 14; j_gene: TRBJ2-7; d_gene: TRBD2; CDR3aa: CASRPLAGGYEQYF; CDR3nt: TGTGCCAGCAGGCCACTAGCGGGAGGTTACGAGCAGTACTTC
abundance: -; v_gene: TRBV30; len: 15; j_gene: TRBJ2-7; d_gene: TRBD1; CDR3aa: CAWSPPDRATYEQYF; CDR3nt: TGTGCCTGGAGTCCCCCGGACAGGGCGACCTACGAGCAGTACTTC
abundance: -; v_gene: TRBV19; len: 16; j_gene: TRBJ2-7; d_gene: TRBD2; CDR3aa: CASSIDRTSGPYEQYF; CDR3nt: TGTGCCAGTAGTATAGATAGGACTAGCGGTCCCTACGAGCAGTACTTC
abundance: once; v_gene: TRBV6-6; len: 16; j_gene: TRBJ2-1; d_gene: -; CDR3aa: CASSKGRRQTYNEQFF; CDR3nt: TGTGCCAGCAGCAAAGGACGGAGGCAAACCTACAATGAGCAGTTCTTC
abundance: -; v_gene: TRBV28; len: 11; j_gene: TRBJ2-1; d_gene: -; CDR3aa: CASSFDNEQFF; CDR3nt: TGTGCCAGCAGTTTCGACAATGAGCAGTTCTTC
abundance: -; v_gene: TRBV5-1; len: 14; j_gene: TRBJ1-2; d_gene: -; CDR3aa: CASSSPTGFHGYTF; CDR3nt: TGCGCCAGCAGCTCGCCTACAGGGTTCCATGGCTACACCTTC
abundance: -; v_gene: TRBV5-1; len: 14; j_gene: TRBJ2-7; d_gene: -; CDR3aa: CASSRGDIRDEQYF; CDR3nt: TGCGCCAGCAGCCGCGGGGACATCCGCGACGAGCAGTACTTC
abundance: once; v_gene: TRBV28; len: 15; j_gene: TRBJ1-1; d_gene: -; CDR3aa: CASTPPGPPNTEAFF; CDR3nt: TGTGCCAGCACCCCTCCAGGGCCGCCGAACACTGAAGCTTTCTTT
abundance: -; v_gene: TRBV7-9; len: 12; j_gene: TRBJ2-7; d_gene: -; CDR3aa: CASSSQGYEQYF; CDR3nt: TGTGCCAGCAGCTCACAGGGTTACGAGCAGTACTTC